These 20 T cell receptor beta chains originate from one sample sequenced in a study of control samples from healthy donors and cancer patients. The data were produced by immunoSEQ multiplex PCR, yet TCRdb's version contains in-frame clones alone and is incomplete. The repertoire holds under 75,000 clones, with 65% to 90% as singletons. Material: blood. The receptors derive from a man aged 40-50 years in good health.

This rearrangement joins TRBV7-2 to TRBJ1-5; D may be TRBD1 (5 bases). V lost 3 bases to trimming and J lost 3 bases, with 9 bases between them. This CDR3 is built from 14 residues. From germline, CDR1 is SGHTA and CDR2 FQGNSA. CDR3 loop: CASSFLGANQPQHF. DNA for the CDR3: TGTGCCAGCAGCTTCTTAGGGGCCAATCAGCCCCAGCATTTT.

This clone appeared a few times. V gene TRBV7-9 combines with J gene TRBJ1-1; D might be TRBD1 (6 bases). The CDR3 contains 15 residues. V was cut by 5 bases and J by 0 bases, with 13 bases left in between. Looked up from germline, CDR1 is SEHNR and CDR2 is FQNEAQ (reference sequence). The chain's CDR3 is CASSPRTEMNTEAFF. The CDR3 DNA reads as TGTGCCAGCAGCCCCAGGACAGAAATGAACACTGAAGCTTTCTTT.

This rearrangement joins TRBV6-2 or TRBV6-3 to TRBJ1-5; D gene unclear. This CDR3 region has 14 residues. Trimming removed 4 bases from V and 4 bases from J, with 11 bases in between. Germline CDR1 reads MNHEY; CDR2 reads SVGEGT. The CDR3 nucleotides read TGTGCCAGCAGTTTTGGTTCAGAGAATCAGCCCCAGCATTTT. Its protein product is CASSFGSENQPQHF.

CDR3 sequence: CASSLDGQGEKLFF. The CDR3 DNA follows: TGCGCCAGCAGCTTGGACGGGCAGGGTGAAAAACTGTTTTTT. This sequence joins TRBV5-1 and TRBJ1-4; the D gene is possibly TRBD1 (5 bases). Trimming stripped 0 bases from V and 7 bases from J, with 10 bases between. The CDR3 totals 14 residues. Germline CDR1 reads SGHRS; CDR2 reads YFSETQ.

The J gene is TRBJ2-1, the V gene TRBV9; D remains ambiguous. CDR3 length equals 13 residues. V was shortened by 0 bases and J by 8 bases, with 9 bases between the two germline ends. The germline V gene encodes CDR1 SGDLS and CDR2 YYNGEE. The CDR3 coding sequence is TGTGCCAGCAGCGTAGATGCGGTCCATGAGCAGTTCTTC. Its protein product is CASSVDAVHEQFF.

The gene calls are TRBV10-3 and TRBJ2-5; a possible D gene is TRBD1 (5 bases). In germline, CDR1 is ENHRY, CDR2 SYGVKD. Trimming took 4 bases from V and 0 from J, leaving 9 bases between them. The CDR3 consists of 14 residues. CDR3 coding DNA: TGTGCCATCAGTGGCCAGGGCGACCAAGAGACCCAGTACTTC. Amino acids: CAISGQGDQETQYF.

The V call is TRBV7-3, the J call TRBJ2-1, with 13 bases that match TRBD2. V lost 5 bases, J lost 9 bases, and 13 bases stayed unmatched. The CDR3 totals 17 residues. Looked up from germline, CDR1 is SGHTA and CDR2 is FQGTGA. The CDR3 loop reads CASSPTQLAGGRGEQFF. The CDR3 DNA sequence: TGTGCCAGCAGCCCAACCCAACTAGCGGGGGGGCGGGGTGAGCAGTTCTTC.

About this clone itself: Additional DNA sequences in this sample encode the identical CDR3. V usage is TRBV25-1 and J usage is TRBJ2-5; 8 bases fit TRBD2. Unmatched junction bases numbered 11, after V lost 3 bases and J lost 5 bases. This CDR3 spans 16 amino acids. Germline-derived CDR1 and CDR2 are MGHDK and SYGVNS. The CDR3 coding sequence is TGTGCCAGCAGTGATCGGGGGGGGACTGTGGGGGAGACCCAGTACTTC. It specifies CASSDRGGTVGETQYF.

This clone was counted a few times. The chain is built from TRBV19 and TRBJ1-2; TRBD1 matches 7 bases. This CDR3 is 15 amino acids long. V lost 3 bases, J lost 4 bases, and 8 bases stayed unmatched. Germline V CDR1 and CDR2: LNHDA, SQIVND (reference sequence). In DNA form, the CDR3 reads TGTGCCAGTAGTATCTTTGGACAGGCGGCCTATGGCTACACCTTC. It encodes CASSIFGQAAYGYTF.

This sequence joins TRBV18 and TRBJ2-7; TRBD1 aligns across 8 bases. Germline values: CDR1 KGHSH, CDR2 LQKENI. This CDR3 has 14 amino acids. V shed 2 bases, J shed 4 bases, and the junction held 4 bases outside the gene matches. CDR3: CASSPSTGEYEQYF. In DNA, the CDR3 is TGTGCCAGCTCACCATCGACAGGGGAGTACGAGCAGTACTTC.

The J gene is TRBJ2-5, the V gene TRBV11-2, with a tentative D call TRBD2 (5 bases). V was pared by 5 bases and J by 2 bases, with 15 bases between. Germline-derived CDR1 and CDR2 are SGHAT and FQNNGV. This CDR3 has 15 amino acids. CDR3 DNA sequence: TGTGCCAGCAGCATAAACGCACTAGGGCAAGAGACCCAGTACTTC. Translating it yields CASSINALGQETQYF.

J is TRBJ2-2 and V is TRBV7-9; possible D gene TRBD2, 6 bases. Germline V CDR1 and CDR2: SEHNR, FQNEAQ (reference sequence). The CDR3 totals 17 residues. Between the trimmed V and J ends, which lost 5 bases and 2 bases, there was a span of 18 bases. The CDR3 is CASSPFAQGGNTGELFF. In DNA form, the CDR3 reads TGTGCCAGCAGCCCTTTCGCCCAGGGAGGAAACACCGGGGAGCTGTTTTTT.

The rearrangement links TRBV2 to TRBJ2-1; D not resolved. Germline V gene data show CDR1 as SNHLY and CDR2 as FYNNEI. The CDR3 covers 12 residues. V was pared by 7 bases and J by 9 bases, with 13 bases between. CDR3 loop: CASTAYSSEQFF. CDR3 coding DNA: TGTGCCAGCACCGCTTATTCAAGTGAGCAGTTCTTC.

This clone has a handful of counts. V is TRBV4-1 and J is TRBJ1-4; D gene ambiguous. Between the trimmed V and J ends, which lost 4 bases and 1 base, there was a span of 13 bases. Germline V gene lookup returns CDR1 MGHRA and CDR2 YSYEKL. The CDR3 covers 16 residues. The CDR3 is CASSPNSGVTNEKLFF. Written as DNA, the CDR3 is TGCGCCAGCAGCCCCAATTCCGGGGTAACTAATGAAAAACTGTTTTTT.

CDR3 in amino acids: CASRDWADTQYF. For the CDR3, the DNA is TGTGCCAGCAGGGACTGGGCAGATACGCAGTATTTT. This chain connects TRBV6-6 to TRBJ2-3; tentative D call: TRBD2 (5 bases). V was cut by 6 bases and J by 4 bases, with 8 bases left in between. Germline assignment: CDR1 MNHNY and CDR2 SVGAGI (reference sequence). CDR3 length: 12 amino acids.

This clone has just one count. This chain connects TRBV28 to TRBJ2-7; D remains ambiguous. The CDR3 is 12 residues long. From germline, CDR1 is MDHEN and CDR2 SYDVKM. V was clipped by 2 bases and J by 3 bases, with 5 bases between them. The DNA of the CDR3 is TGTGCCAGCAGTTTAACCGGCTACGAGCAGTACTTC. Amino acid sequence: CASSLTGYEQYF. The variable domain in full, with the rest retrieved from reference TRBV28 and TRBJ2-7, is DVKVTQSSRYLVKRTGEKVFLECVQDMDHENMFWYRQDPGLGLRLIYFSYDVKMKEKGDIPEGYSVSREKKERFSLILESASTNQTSMYLCASSLTGYEQYFGPGTRLTVT.

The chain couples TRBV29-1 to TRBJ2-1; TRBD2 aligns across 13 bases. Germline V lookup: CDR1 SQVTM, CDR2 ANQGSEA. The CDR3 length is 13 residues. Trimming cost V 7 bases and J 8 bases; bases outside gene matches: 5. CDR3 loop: CSARTSGSDEQFF. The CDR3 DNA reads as TGCAGCGCCCGGACTAGCGGGAGTGATGAGCAGTTCTTC.

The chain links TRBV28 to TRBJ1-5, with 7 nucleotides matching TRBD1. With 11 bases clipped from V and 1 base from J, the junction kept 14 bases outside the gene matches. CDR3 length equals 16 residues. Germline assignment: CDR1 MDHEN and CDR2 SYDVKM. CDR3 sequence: CASQYPGQVSNQPQHF. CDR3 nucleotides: TGTGCCTCCCAGTACCCCGGACAGGTCAGCAATCAGCCCCAGCATTTT.

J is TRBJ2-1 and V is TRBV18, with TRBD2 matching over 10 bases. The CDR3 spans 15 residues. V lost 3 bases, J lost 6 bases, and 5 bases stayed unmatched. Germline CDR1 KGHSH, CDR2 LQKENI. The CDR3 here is CASSPVASGSNEQFF. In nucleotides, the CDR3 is TGTGCCAGCTCACCTGTGGCTAGCGGGAGCAATGAGCAGTTCTTC.

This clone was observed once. CDR3 nucleotide sequence: TGTGCCAGCAGTTCACCCCAGGGGAGCACTGAAGCTTTCTTT. This translates into CASSSPQGSTEAFF. The chain carries TRBV28 and TRBJ1-1; a possible D gene is TRBD1 (6 bases). The CDR3 sequence is 14 residues long. Per the germline V gene, CDR1 is MDHEN and CDR2 is SYDVKM. The ends were cut back, 4 bases at V and 4 bases at J, with 13 bases in the middle.